The T cell receptor (beta chain) described here comes from a study of CXCR3-negative and CXCR3-positive naive CD8 T cells. Study-wide findings and caveats: More hydrophobic TRB CDR3s occurred in CXCR3-positive than in CXCR3-negative naive cells.

The CDR3 totals 16 residues. In germline, CDR1 is SQVTM, CDR2 ANQGSEA. About this clonotype itself: What it binds is not known.

UMI labels and 5' RACE were used to prepare the TRB cDNA libraries. TCRdb derives one entry per CDR3 protein from the 5' RACE reads, leaving out DNA. This sample's table reports roughly 110,000 distinct CDR3 sequences. The J gene is TRBJ2-1, the V gene TRBV29-1; TCRdb lists TRBD2, though no DNA is available to test this call. This clonotype originated in a human donor in good health. Some clones in this sample may be carry-over from other donors' samples. Source material: naive CXCR3+ CD8+ T cells from blood. The subset is: CD45RO-CCR7+CD27+CD95- naive CD8+ T cells expressing CXCR3 (TNR3+). The CDR3 sequence is CSDGGLAGFSDNEQFF.